The rows below give T cell receptor beta chains drawn from one sample of a study of blood T cells in healthy people across ages. TCRdb processed the 5' RACE reads anew with MiXCR; each CDR3 protein has one entry. This sample has roughly 1,700,000 distinct CDR3 sequences, with 28% found just once. The sequenced sample was blood. The origin of the receptors is a woman aged 25 to 45 in good health. CDR3s include the opening cysteine and the closing phenylalanine or tryptophan. Fields, in order: D gene, J gene, clone size, V gene, CDR3 protein, CDR3 DNA. A D gene is named only where the DNA matches it firmly. Clone size is stated in some rows and not others, as once, few, many or a class when expanded.

d_call: TRBD2; j_call: TRBJ2-1; clone_size: few; v_call: TRBV27; cdr3_aa: CASRGRGGRNEQFF; cdr3_nt: TGTGCCAGCAGAGGGCGGGGGGGCCGTAATGAGCAGTTCTTC
d_call: NA; j_call: TRBJ2-3; clone_size: NA; v_call: TRBV20-1; cdr3_aa: CSAREKGRGTDTQYF; cdr3_nt: TGCAGTGCTAGAGAAAAAGGGAGGGGGACAGATACGCAGTATTTT
d_call: TRBD2; j_call: TRBJ2-3; clone_size: NA; v_call: TRBV7-9; cdr3_aa: CASSLGYLAGAMITDTQYF; cdr3_nt: TGTGCCAGCAGCTTGGGTTATCTAGCGGGGGCAATGATCACAGATACGCAGTATTTT
d_call: TRBD2; j_call: TRBJ2-1; clone_size: NA; v_call: TRBV6-5; cdr3_aa: CASSAAPSSGYEQFF; cdr3_nt: TGTGCCAGCAGTGCTGCGCCTTCTAGCGGCTACGAGCAGTTCTTC
d_call: NA; j_call: TRBJ1-2; clone_size: NA; v_call: TRBV6-1; cdr3_aa: CASRGQGFGYGYTF; cdr3_nt: TGTGCCAGCAGGGGCCAGGGCTTCGGCTATGGCTACACCTTC
d_call: NA; j_call: TRBJ2-3; clone_size: few; v_call: TRBV7-9; cdr3_aa: CASSTLDGRTASTDTQYF; cdr3_nt: TGTGCCAGCAGCACCCTAGATGGGCGGACGGCTAGCACAGATACGCAGTATTTT
d_call: NA; j_call: TRBJ1-5; clone_size: NA; v_call: TRBV7-9; cdr3_aa: CASSLDWRQPQHF; cdr3_nt: TGTGCCAGCAGCTTAGATTGGAGGCAGCCCCAGCATTTT
d_call: NA; j_call: TRBJ2-1; clone_size: NA; v_call: TRBV27; cdr3_aa: CASSFRTQSYNEQFF; cdr3_nt: TGTGCCAGCAGTTTCCGCACACAGAGCTACAATGAGCAGTTCTTC
d_call: TRBD1; j_call: TRBJ2-7; clone_size: NA; v_call: TRBV5-1; cdr3_aa: CASSLRGGVYEQYF; cdr3_nt: TGCGCCAGCAGCTTGAGAGGGGGCGTATACGAGCAGTACTTC
d_call: NA; j_call: TRBJ2-5; clone_size: few; v_call: TRBV2; cdr3_aa: CASSEQLEETQYF; cdr3_nt: TGTGCCAGCAGTGAACAACTGGAAGAGACCCAGTACTTC
d_call: NA; j_call: TRBJ2-5; clone_size: NA; v_call: TRBV2; cdr3_aa: CASSPPVGKTQYF; cdr3_nt: TGTGCCAGCAGTCCCCCGGTAGGGAAGACCCAGTACTTC
d_call: NA; j_call: TRBJ1-2; clone_size: NA; v_call: TRBV29-1; cdr3_aa: CSVSRDYYGYTF; cdr3_nt: TGCAGCGTTAGCAGGGACTACTATGGCTACACCTTC
d_call: TRBD2; j_call: TRBJ2-1; clone_size: many; v_call: TRBV20-1; cdr3_aa: CSARSLAGPNEQFF; cdr3_nt: TGCAGTGCTAGGAGTCTAGCGGGTCCCAATGAGCAGTTCTTC
d_call: NA; j_call: TRBJ2-1; clone_size: few; v_call: TRBV7-9; cdr3_aa: CASSAGGGSRANEQFF; cdr3_nt: TGTGCCAGCAGCGCCGGCGGAGGGTCTCGCGCCAATGAGCAGTTCTTC
d_call: NA; j_call: TRBJ1-1; clone_size: NA; v_call: TRBV15; cdr3_aa: CATSPRMNTEAFF; cdr3_nt: TGTGCCACCAGCCCCCGGATGAACACTGAAGCTTTCTTT
d_call: NA; j_call: TRBJ2-7; clone_size: NA; v_call: TRBV5-1; cdr3_aa: CASSLRTGPGEQYF; cdr3_nt: TGCGCCAGCAGCTTAAGGACGGGGCCCGGCGAGCAGTACTTC
d_call: NA; j_call: TRBJ2-5; clone_size: few; v_call: TRBV3-1; cdr3_aa: CASSRDRLDGETQYF; cdr3_nt: TGTGCCAGCAGCCGAGACAGACTAGACGGAGAGACCCAGTACTTC
d_call: NA; j_call: TRBJ2-5; clone_size: NA; v_call: TRBV6-5; cdr3_aa: CATSFGAQETQYF; cdr3_nt: TGTGCCACTTCATTCGGCGCCCAAGAGACCCAGTACTTC
d_call: NA; j_call: TRBJ2-1; clone_size: few; v_call: TRBV7-9; cdr3_aa: CASSWAPHNEQFF; cdr3_nt: TGTGCCAGCAGCTGGGCACCTCACAATGAGCAGTTCTTC
d_call: TRBD1; j_call: TRBJ2-5; clone_size: NA; v_call: TRBV12-5; cdr3_aa: CASAQGARETQYF; cdr3_nt: TGTGCTAGCGCCCAGGGGGCACGGGAGACCCAGTACTTC
d_call: TRBD2; j_call: TRBJ2-1; clone_size: NA; v_call: TRBV30; cdr3_aa: CAWSVLAGGDEQFF; cdr3_nt: TGTGCCTGGAGTGTACTAGCGGGAGGTGACGAGCAGTTCTTC
d_call: NA; j_call: TRBJ2-2; clone_size: NA; v_call: TRBV9; cdr3_aa: CAGSVSGFGELFF; cdr3_nt: TGTGCCGGCAGCGTTTCAGGGTTCGGGGAGCTGTTTTTT
d_call: NA; j_call: TRBJ2-4; clone_size: few; v_call: TRBV29-1; cdr3_aa: CSVVRDRAKNIQYF; cdr3_nt: TGCAGCGTTGTACGGGACCGGGCCAAAAACATTCAGTACTTC
d_call: NA; j_call: TRBJ2-1; clone_size: many; v_call: TRBV4-1; cdr3_aa: CASSQGRGPATDEQFF; cdr3_nt: TGCGCCAGCAGCCAAGGGCGGGGGCCAGCTACGGATGAGCAGTTCTTC
d_call: TRBD2; j_call: TRBJ2-1; clone_size: few; v_call: TRBV10-2; cdr3_aa: CASSDSGRAYEQFF; cdr3_nt: TGCGCCAGCAGTGACAGCGGGAGGGCCTATGAGCAGTTCTTC
d_call: TRBD2; j_call: TRBJ2-7; clone_size: many; v_call: TRBV9; cdr3_aa: CASSGTSGRTWQYF; cdr3_nt: TGTGCCAGCAGTGGAACTAGCGGACGTACGTGGCAGTACTTC
d_call: TRBD1; j_call: TRBJ1-1; clone_size: NA; v_call: TRBV27; cdr3_aa: CASRKRQGRRGTEAFF; cdr3_nt: TGTGCCAGCAGAAAAAGACAGGGTAGAAGGGGGACTGAAGCTTTCTTT
d_call: TRBD2; j_call: TRBJ2-2; clone_size: few; v_call: TRBV11-3; cdr3_aa: CASSLRSGRETGELFF; cdr3_nt: TGTGCCAGCAGCTTACGTAGCGGGAGAGAGACCGGGGAGCTGTTTTTT
d_call: NA; j_call: TRBJ2-5; clone_size: NA; v_call: TRBV12-3/TRBV12-4; cdr3_aa: CASNMDKGKETQYF; cdr3_nt: TGTGCCAGCAACATGGACAAGGGCAAGGAGACCCAGTACTTC
d_call: NA; j_call: TRBJ1-1; clone_size: few; v_call: TRBV7-2; cdr3_aa: CASTHWGAGRAEAFF; cdr3_nt: TGTGCCAGCACCCACTGGGGGGCAGGGCGGGCTGAAGCTTTCTTT
d_call: TRBD1; j_call: TRBJ1-1; clone_size: NA; v_call: TRBV7-9; cdr3_aa: CASSSFRQGEAFF; cdr3_nt: TGTGCCAGCAGCTCGTTTCGACAGGGTGAAGCTTTCTTT
d_call: NA; j_call: TRBJ1-4; clone_size: NA; v_call: TRBV20-1; cdr3_aa: CRPRSPTEKLFF; cdr3_nt: TGCAGGCCTCGGTCACCTACCGAAAAACTGTTTTTT
d_call: TRBD1; j_call: TRBJ2-3; clone_size: many; v_call: TRBV12-3/TRBV12-4; cdr3_aa: CASSLARPGGAGDTQYF; cdr3_nt: TGTGCCAGCAGTTTAGCGCGGCCAGGGGGCGCGGGAGATACGCAGTATTTT
d_call: NA; j_call: TRBJ1-2; clone_size: few; v_call: TRBV5-1; cdr3_aa: CASTDLEDGYTF; cdr3_nt: TGCGCCAGCACCGACCTCGAGGATGGCTACACCTTC
d_call: NA; j_call: TRBJ2-3; clone_size: NA; v_call: TRBV27; cdr3_aa: CASSERRPTDTQYF; cdr3_nt: TGTGCCAGTAGTGAAAGAAGACCCACAGATACGCAGTATTTT
d_call: NA; j_call: TRBJ2-7; clone_size: many; v_call: TRBV20-1; cdr3_aa: CSARDETSSSYEQYF; cdr3_nt: TGCAGTGCTAGAGATGAGACTTCAAGCTCCTACGAGCAGTACTTC
d_call: NA; j_call: TRBJ2-7; clone_size: NA; v_call: TRBV3-1; cdr3_aa: CASSPRGALTYEQYF; cdr3_nt: TGTGCCAGCAGCCCTCGGGGGGCGTTGACCTACGAGCAGTACTTC
d_call: TRBD2; j_call: TRBJ2-7; clone_size: few; v_call: TRBV7-2; cdr3_aa: CASSREGGRRSSYEQYF; cdr3_nt: TGTGCCAGCAGCCGGGAGGGTGGGCGCCGAAGCTCCTACGAGCAGTACTTC
d_call: TRBD1; j_call: TRBJ1-2; clone_size: NA; v_call: TRBV29-1; cdr3_aa: CSVDETGVGGYTF; cdr3_nt: TGCAGCGTTGACGAGACAGGGGTAGGGGGCTACACCTTC
d_call: NA; j_call: TRBJ2-7; clone_size: few; v_call: TRBV7-2; cdr3_aa: CASRPDPAYEQYF; cdr3_nt: TGTGCCAGCAGACCCGACCCAGCCTACGAGCAGTACTTC
d_call: NA; j_call: TRBJ2-1; clone_size: NA; v_call: TRBV20-1; cdr3_aa: CSARFPSDNEQFF; cdr3_nt: TGCAGTGCTAGATTCCCCTCGGACAATGAGCAGTTCTTC